This T cell receptor (beta chain) was sequenced in a study of shared clonotypes between healthy human individuals. Germline trimming cut 1 base from V and 5 bases from J; bases unmatched to any gene: 7. Germline loops: CDR1 GTSNPN, CDR2 SVGIG (reference sequence). CDR3 size: 14 residues. Produced via immunoSEQ multiplex PCR; TCRdb's table is partial and in-frame only. The sample lists millions of clones, around 90% occurring once. Sequences were obtained from naive CD4+ T cells sorted from blood. Documented subset: CD45RA+ positively selected. The clonotype was recovered from a man younger than 30 in good health. The rearrangement uses TRBV30 and TRBJ2-7, with TRBD1 matching 8 bases. The chain's CDR3 is CAWSDLDRADEQYF. CDR3 DNA: TGTGCCTGGAGTGATCTGGACAGGGCAGACGAGCAGTACTTC.